The 23 T cell receptor beta chains reported below all come from one sample, sequenced in a study of human T cells and chemical hapten exposure. As for time point: patch test 3, about 24 weeks after DPC sensitization. Treatment indicated: therapeutic diphenylcyclopropenone sensitization with weekly scalp DPC. One entry per CDR3 protein results from TCRdb running MiXCR on the RACE reads. The sample has roughly 200,000 distinct CDR3 sequences; about 25% are singletons. The material sequenced was whole blood, taken in connection with sensitization to the hapten diphenylcyclopropenone (DPC). Every receptor here comes from a woman aged 40 to 50 with alopecia areata. Some clones in this sample may be carry-over from other donors' samples.

The chain joins TRBV9 to TRBJ1-5; perhaps TRBD1 as D (6 bases). Germline CDR1 SGDLS, CDR2 YYNGEE. The CDR3 has 14 residues. Trimming cost V 1 base and J 5 bases, with 10 bases left between them. The CDR3 coding sequence is TGTGCCAGCAGCGTAAGGGGGGAGGATCAGCCCCAGCATTTT. Protein sequence: CASSVRGEDQPQHF.

This chain joins TRBV7-2 and TRBJ2-1; 9 bases agree with TRBD2. The CDR3 is 15 amino acids. Trimming removed 5 bases from V and 3 bases from J; junction bases left unmatched: 5. The germline gives CDR1 SGHTA, CDR2 FQGNSA. CDR3 sequence: CASSPGTSYYNEQFF. The DNA for the CDR3 is TGTGCCAGCAGCCCGGGGACTAGCTACTACAATGAGCAGTTCTTC.

The J gene is TRBJ1-1, the V gene TRBV29-1; TRBD1 matches 9 bases. Germline V gene lookup returns CDR1 SQVTM and CDR2 ANQGSEA. The CDR3 loop spans 12 amino acids. Losses at the gene ends were 6 bases for V and 2 bases for J; bases not matched to a gene: 1. Here the CDR3 DNA reads TGCAGCGTGGACAGGGGAAACACTGAAGCTTTCTTT. This encodes CSVDRGNTEAFF.

This chain joins TRBV7-3 and TRBJ2-1, with TRBD1 matching over 7 bases. Germline V CDR1 and CDR2: SGHTA, FQGTGA. J gave up 9 bases and V 3 bases, and 5 bases lay outside the gene matches. This CDR3 is built from 13 residues. The CDR3 region has the DNA TGTGCCAGCAGCTTGAAAGGGGGCAGTGAGCAGTTCTTC. Protein sequence: CASSLKGGSEQFF.

CDR3 amino acids: CASSLVTGGSYEQYF. The CDR3 DNA is TGTGCCAGCAGCTTAGTGACGGGGGGCTCCTACGAGCAGTACTTC. This chain links TRBV7-2 with TRBJ2-7; 7 positions agree with TRBD2. Germline CDR1 and CDR2: SGHTA and FQGNSA. This CDR3 has 15 amino acids. Germline trimming cut 1 base from V and 0 bases from J; bases unmatched to any gene: 3.

Written as DNA, the CDR3 is TGTGCCAGCAGCTTAGAGCGGTTGTACGAGCAGTACTTC. Amino acids: CASSLERLYEQYF. V and J are TRBV7-8 and TRBJ2-7; D is possibly TRBD2 (5 bases). CDR3 length: 13 amino acids. Per the germline V gene, CDR1 is SGHVS and CDR2 is FQNEAQ. V shed 1 base and J shed 4 bases, with 8 bases lying between them.

There are a few counts of this clonotype. The rearrangement joins TRBV28 to TRBJ2-3; tentatively, D is TRBD1 (5 bases). CDR1 and CDR2 (germline): MDHEN, SYDVKM. This CDR3 is 22 amino acids long. V lost 0 bases to trimming and J lost 2 bases, with 30 bases between them. The CDR3 loop is CASSLWWPEATQSRGHTDTQYF. DNA of the CDR3: TGTGCCAGCAGTTTATGGTGGCCCGAAGCGACACAATCCCGCGGACACACAGATACGCAGTATTTT.

V is TRBV7-2 and J is TRBJ2-1; TRBD2 agrees at 10 bases. The CDR3 runs to 14 residues. V lost 11 bases, J lost 3 bases, and 7 bases stayed unmatched. Germline V gives CDR1 SGHTA, CDR2 FQGNSA. The CDR3 region is CAGRAGGDYNEQFF. The CDR3 DNA reads TGTGCCGGAAGAGCGGGAGGGGACTACAATGAGCAGTTCTTC.

The chain employs TRBV7-9 and TRBJ2-1; the match to TRBD1 covers 7 bases. V was clipped by 11 bases and J by 0 bases; unmatched bases: 10. Germline-derived CDR1 and CDR2 are SEHNR and FQNEAQ (reference sequence). The CDR3 is 15 amino acids. The CDR3 bases are TGTGCCTCTGAGGGGGCGGCCTCCTCCTACAATGAGCAGTTCTTC. This translates into CASEGAASSYNEQFF. Complete variable domain (other parts from reference TRBV7-9 and TRBJ2-1): DTGVSQNPRHKITKRGQNVTFRCDPISEHNRLYWYRQTLGQGPEFLTYFQNEAQLEKSRLLSDRFSAERPKGSFSTLEIQRTEQGDSAMYLCASEGAASSYNEQFFGPGTRLTVL.

This rearrangement joins TRBV20-1 to TRBJ2-3, with 7 bases identical to TRBD2. Germline loops: CDR1 DFQATT, CDR2 SNEGSKA (reference sequence). CDR3 length: 14 residues. The V segment lost 5 bases and the J segment 5 bases; nucleotides outside the gene matches: 10. CDR3 loop: CSAGLAARGDTQYF. CDR3 coding DNA: TGCAGTGCTGGTCTAGCGGCGCGGGGAGATACGCAGTATTTT.

This clonotype occurred a few times. The chain carries TRBV29-1 and TRBJ1-1; the D gene is possibly TRBD1 (5 bases). Germline CDR1 reads SQVTM; CDR2 reads ANQGSEA. V dropped 3 bases and J dropped 7 bases, with 12 bases sitting between them. This CDR3 spans 12 amino acids. Here the CDR3 reads CSVEGGPREAFF. The CDR3, as DNA: TGCAGCGTTGAGGGGGGACCGCGTGAAGCTTTCTTT.

This clonotype was counted a single time. V usage is TRBV4-3 and J usage is TRBJ2-7; D may be TRBD2 (6 bases). Germline lookup yields CDR1 LGHNA and CDR2 YSLEER. This CDR3 is 15 amino acids long. Deletions cut 0 bases from V and 0 bases from J, with 9 bases between. The chain's CDR3 is CASSQDRDSSYEQYF. In DNA, the CDR3 is TGCGCCAGCAGCCAAGACCGGGACTCCTCCTACGAGCAGTACTTC.

This clonotype showed up just a few times. The genes are TRBV28 and TRBJ1-2, with 7 bases that match TRBD1. This CDR3 is built from 15 residues. Germline V gene lookup returns CDR1 MDHEN and CDR2 SYDVKM. Trimming at V came to 6 bases and at J to 4 bases, leaving 11 bases not matched to a gene. The CDR3 nucleotides read TGTGCCAGCAGCCCTCCGGGACAGATCATCTATGGCTACACCTTC. Translated: CASSPPGQIIYGYTF.

This clonotype was detected only a few times. V is TRBV15 and J is TRBJ1-2; no clear D gene. CDR3 length: 14 amino acids. CDR1 is LNHNV, CDR2 YYDKDF, per germline (reference sequence). Trimming shortened V by 0 bases and J by 8 bases, and 13 bases separated the two germline ends. CDR3 in amino acids: CATSRDRGRRGYTF. The CDR3 DNA follows: TGTGCCACCAGCAGAGATAGAGGGCGGCGGGGCTACACCTTC.

The chain combines TRBV6-5 with TRBJ2-7; D possibly corresponds to TRBD1 (6 bases). The CDR3 covers 16 residues. The ends were cut back, 0 bases at V and 2 bases at J, with 14 bases in the middle. Per germline, CDR1 MNHEY and CDR2 SVGAGI. CDR3 DNA sequence: TGTGCCAGCAGTTACTCAAGGGCCACAGGGACCTACGAGCAGTACTTC. This encodes CASSYSRATGTYEQYF.

The J gene is TRBJ2-6, the V gene TRBV7-2, with D possibly called TRBD1 or TRBD2 (5 bases each). The CDR3 covers 15 residues. Germline V CDR1 and CDR2: SGHTA, FQGNSA. Trimming stripped 2 bases from V and 3 bases from J, with 8 bases between. The CDR3 DNA reads as TGTGCCAGCAGCTTAAGGGACCTTGGGGCCAACGTCCTGACTTTC. Encoded protein: CASSLRDLGANVLTF.

This clonotype was seen more than once but under ten times. This chain uses TRBV27 with TRBJ2-7, with D perhaps being TRBD1 or TRBD2 (7 bases each). Germline V gene sequence: CDR1 MNHEY, CDR2 SMNVEV (reference sequence). The CDR3 runs 14 residues. V shed 6 bases and J shed 2 bases, with 14 bases lying between them. The CDR3 spells CASRSGGGPYEQYF. The CDR3 region has the DNA TGTGCCAGCAGATCAGGGGGGGGCCCCTACGAGCAGTACTTC.

This clonotype was observed a handful of times. The V and J genes are TRBV20-1 and TRBJ2-7, with D perhaps TRBD2 (7 bases). V was clipped by 5 bases and J by 1 base, with 18 bases between them. The CDR3 consists of 15 residues. Germline values: CDR1 DFQATT, CDR2 SNEGSKA (reference sequence). CDR3 DNA: TGCAGTGCTTCCCGGGGAGGGGGGCTTTCCTACGAGCAGTACTTC. Translation gives CSASRGGGLSYEQYF.

This chain joins TRBV28 and TRBJ2-7, with 8 bases that match TRBD2. Germline V gives CDR1 MDHEN, CDR2 SYDVKM. This CDR3 has 14 residues. V was pared by 6 bases and J by 2 bases, with 6 bases of the junction left unmatched. This chain's CDR3 is CASSPGGGPYEQYF. DNA of the CDR3: TGTGCCAGCAGCCCGGGGGGGGGCCCCTACGAGCAGTACTTC.

This clonotype occurred a few times. The rearrangement joins TRBV21-1 to TRBJ2-7; the table's D call TRBD2 went unverified against the DNA. TRBV21-1 is assigned pseudogene status. This CDR3 is built from 18 residues. The CDR3 loop reads CASRRASGRASRNYEQYF. Written as DNA, the CDR3 is TGTGCCAGCAGAAGAGCTAGCGGGAGGGCCTCCCGAAACTACGAGCAGTACTTC.

This sequence joins TRBV7-2 and TRBJ2-7; no definite D call. The CDR3 is 13 amino acids. V lost 6 bases and J 2 bases, leaving 11 bases between the germline ends. Germline CDR1 is SGHTA and CDR2 is FQGNSA. CDR3 in amino acids: CASSLLFTYEQYF. DNA for the CDR3: TGTGCCAGCAGTCTACTATTCACCTACGAGCAGTACTTC. Full variable domain (remainder filled in from reference TRBV7-2 and TRBJ2-7): GAGVSQSPSNKVTEKGKDVELRCDPISGHTALYWYRQSLGQGLEFLIYFQGNSAPDKSGLPSDRFSAERTGGSVSTLTIQRTQQEDSAVYLCASSLLFTYEQYFGPGTRLTVT.

This clonotype showed up just a few times. This chain links TRBV29-1 with TRBJ2-1; D is possibly TRBD1 or TRBD2 (5 bases each). CDR3 size: 11 residues. V lost 7 bases and J 9 bases, leaving 13 bases between the germline ends. Per germline, CDR1 SQVTM and CDR2 ANQGSEA. The chain's CDR3 is CSADSGSEQFF. The CDR3 DNA is TGCAGCGCGGACTCAGGGAGTGAGCAGTTCTTC.

This clonotype was seen a handful of times. The genes are TRBV7-2 and TRBJ2-3; no reliable D call. The CDR3 sequence is 12 residues long. Trimming pared 0 bases from V and 7 bases from J, leaving 5 bases between. Germline V gene sequence: CDR1 SGHTA, CDR2 FQGNSA. As DNA, the CDR3 is TGTGCCAGCAGCTTAGCTGGCAATACGCAGTATTTT. Its protein is CASSLAGNTQYF.